This TCR beta chain stems from a study of control samples from healthy donors and cancer patients (TCRdb year 2020). The library was built by means of the immunoSEQ multiplex PCR assay. This immuneACCESS table, as held by TCRdb, lists in-frame sequences with V and J called but not all clones. Of the missing ones, under half trace to an unresolved V gene in checked studies; the others have no known cause. The sample profile shows some 150,000 clones; around 91% of them were found once. The ten largest clones represent more than 1.3% of the sample. For this clone: This receptor's antigen is unknown. Per-base qualities were not stored, and no clone one base away is much larger.

The CDR1 and CDR2 encoded by the germline V gene (reference sequence) are LNHDA and SQIVND. The CDR3 has 13 amino acids, counting the end cysteine and phenylalanine. CDR3 DNA is the only sequence kept; it has 39 bases, read in frame from the first base. Clipping removes 3 bases from V and 5 bases from J, with 1 as the unmatched junction base count. The V gene is TRBV19 and the J gene is TRBJ2-3; 8 central bases correspond to TRBD2. The receptor was isolated from a woman in her 30s in good health. The material sequenced was blood. In nucleotide form, the sequence is TGTGCCAGTAGTATCAGCGGGGGAGATACGCAGTATTTT. Its coded protein is CASSISGGDTQYF. The full variable domain, with segments outside the CDR3 supplied by the reference TRBV19 and TRBJ2-3 proteins, appears as DGGITQSPKYLFRKEGQNVTLSCEQNLNHDAMYWYRQDPGQGLRLIYYSQIVNDFQKGDIAEGYSVSREKKESFPLTVTSAQKNPTAFYLCASSISGGDTQYFGPGTRLTVL.